This T cell receptor (beta chain) was captured in a study of cytotoxic CD8 clonotypes in ibrutinib-treated CLL. Concerning this clone: What it binds is not known.

Overall study results and limits: Public clonotypes were seen rarely and were contracted or stable on treatment. For progressing versus sustained-remission patients, sampling times were not the same.

Profiling relied on immunoSEQ multiplex PCR, and the TCRdb table lists in-frame clones only, not all of them. This sample yields 150,000 to 200,000 clones, of which roughly 84% are seen a single time; about 2.9% belongs to the top ten. CDR1 is MNHNS and CDR2 is SASEGT in the germline V gene. This CDR3 has 13 amino acids. The V gene lost 6 bases and the J gene lost 4 bases, with 10 bases spanning the gap. The sequence was obtained from a human donor with chronic lymphocytic leukemia. The rearrangement links TRBV6-1 to TRBJ2-1; D unresolved. The source was PBMCs, collected at disease progression, from a patient treated with ibrutinib. The CDR3 DNA reads TGTGCCAGCAGGCAGGTCTCTTACAATGAGCAGTTCTTC. Translation gives CASRQVSYNEQFF.